Sequencing of this TCR beta chain was carried out in a study of T cell clonality in common variable immunodeficiency. This clone appeared many times. The read halts 3 residues ahead of the CDR3 end, with the missing end drawn from the germline J gene. Caucasian heritage predominated among both patients and controls. Germline CDR1 SNHLY, CDR2 FYNNEI. The ends were cut back, 5 bases at V and 4 bases at J, with 10 bases in the middle. CDR3 length: 13 residues. Measured with immunoSEQ multiplex PCR; TCRdb has only the in-frame clones, and not every one. The data show about 31,000 clones, with none appearing a single time.

This rearrangement joins TRBV2 to TRBJ2-3; weak D call: TRBD1 (6 bases). This TCR was sampled from a person aged 18 to 70 in good health. Sequenced material: peripheral blood mononuclear cells. The sequenced part of the CDR3 DNA is TGTGCCAGCAGTCCCACAGGGCCAGATACG. It translates to CASSPTGPDT. In full, the CDR3 reads CASSPTGPDTQYF.